This T cell receptor beta chain was recovered during a study of human T cells and chemical hapten exposure. Findings of the study overall: Sensitization with DPC brought no change to TCRs above 1 in 1000 in frequency.

For this clonotype: Antigen: not known.

One entry per CDR3 protein, called by TCRdb with MiXCR from the RACE reads. The sample lists 79,000 or so distinct CDR3 sequences; 25% to 40% were seen once. V shed 3 bases, J shed 3 bases, and the junction held 5 bases outside the gene matches. Germline V gene lookup returns CDR1 DFQATT and CDR2 SNEGSKA (reference sequence). CDR3 length equals 15 residues. Stated time point: patch test 1, 2 weeks after DPC sensitization. Stated treatment: therapeutic diphenylcyclopropenone sensitization with weekly scalp DPC. The sequence was obtained from a man aged 35-49 years with alopecia areata. Some clones in this sample may be carry-over from other donors' samples. The chain has TRBV20-1 and TRBJ2-5, with TRBD2 matching over 12 bases. The material sequenced was whole blood, taken in connection with sensitization to the hapten diphenylcyclopropenone (DPC). The CDR3 bases are TGCAGTGCTAGTCCAGCTAGCGGGAGGGAAGAGACCCAGTACTTC. Encoded protein: CSASPASGREETQYF.